Sequencing of this TCR beta chain was carried out in a study of PD-1 blockade in classical Hodgkin lymphoma. Study observations and caveats: Researchers reported that CD4+ TCR diversity, though not CD8+, rose significantly by C4D1. Before treatment, complete responders showed about the same diversity as newly diagnosed patients. Relapsed/refractory patients reportedly had lower baseline diversity than newly diagnosed patients.

On this clone: Its antigen is not identified.

After autologous stem cell transplantation all patients relapsed, and prior brentuximab vedotin exposure differed between cohorts. Sequenced by immunoSEQ multiplex PCR; TCRdb stores in-frame clones only, minus some. The sample gives around 20,000 clones, nearly 75% of which show up once; roughly 24% is in the top ten. The CDR3 runs to 18 residues. The V end lost 0 bases, the J end lost 0 bases, and 14 bases lay between the germline ends. Germline V gene lookup returns CDR1 LNHNV and CDR2 YYDKDF (reference sequence). The sequence derives from a human donor with classical Hodgkin lymphoma. The rearrangement uses TRBV15 and TRBJ2-2, with a weak D call TRBD1 (5 bases). The sample consisted of peripheral blood mononuclear cells (PBMCs), taken before the second cycle of nivolumab. The CDR3 DNA reads as TGTGCCACCAGCAGAGAAAGTTTAGGGGCAACGAACACCGGGGAGCTGTTTTTT. It encodes CATSRESLGATNTGELFF.